What follows describes a single TCR beta chain. This clonotype came up many times. Which antigen it targets is not known. No much larger clonotype is one base removed from it; base qualities were not supplied. V and J are truncated by 4 bases and 6 bases respectively, leaving an intervening sequence of 20 bases. The CDR3 numbers 15 residues from cysteine through phenylalanine. The sequence is cut down to CDR3 DNA, 45 bases in frame from base 1. CDR1 and CDR2 are read off the germline V gene (reference sequence) as DFQATT and SNEGSKA. The library was produced with RACE. Instrument on record: NextSeq 500. Library preparation attached unique molecular identifiers to individual cDNA molecules for quantitative, reproducible TCR counting. Each blood RNA sample was used to sequence both TCR alpha and TCR beta chains. The paper's data handling went like this. The median number of TCRs per sample was over 95,000, ranging from 23,224 to 690,600. V, J and CDR3 annotation of the TCR reads was performed with the Decombinator software suite. For the PS versus PT1 abundance plots, all samples were subsampled to the same number of TCRs (28,000). Expanded TCRs were defined as absent before sensitization and observed at least eight times at the 2-week time point. The public reads were quality trimmed at Q25 with fastp and then assembled into clones with MiXCR by TCRdb, keeping productive beta chains. Rows matching on CDR3 protein sequence are summarized as one entry with the most common DNA and genes. None of the V and J calls come from the authors' own analysis; TCRdb made them. The sample table contains 95,000 or so distinct CDR3 sequences; only one count was recorded for over 10% of them. The ten largest clones represent 3.2% of the sample.

This record comes from a study of human T cells and chemical hapten exposure (dated by TCRdb to the early 2020s). At the level of the whole study: For sensitization, 2% DPC in acetone was applied to a roughly 2 cm by roughly 2 cm area of upper inner arm skin. Weekly therapeutic DPC doses were additionally applied to the scalp of patients throughout the roughly 23-week study period. Patch testing was performed on the upper back with Finn chambers containing 0.01% DPC, and the patch tests were scored after 6 days according to International Contact Dermatitis Research Group standards. Alopecia areata with under or over 50% scalp involvement, alopecia totalis and alopecia universalis were represented in the patient cohort, which was mostly female. The libraries were sequenced as a pool, and the TCR yield per sample differed mostly because of small variations in library volumes within the pool. This study followed changes in the peripheral blood TCR repertoire in vivo during primary and secondary sensitization of alopecia patients to the hapten diphenylcyclopropenone (DPC). Blood samples were taken from patients before sensitization (week 0) and at 2, 6 and about 24 weeks after DPC sensitization. Twenty-nine alopecia patients provided blood for TCR sequencing at one to four time points (pre-sensitization, 2, 6 and 24 weeks).

Overall study results and their limits: Because all patients had alopecia, a presumed autoimmune disease, the immune response of the patients might differ from that of healthy individuals. The number of TCRs above 1 in 1000 frequency did not change with DPC sensitization; there was no evidence of global repertoire structure alterations. Repeated subsampling changed both the strength of the expansion versus patch-test correlation and the threshold at which that correlation became significant. Patch test score was positively correlated with the number of PT1 expanded TCRs, with significance at thresholds 8, 16 and 32 but not at 4. Expanded TCRs formed significantly more large CDR3 similarity clusters than pre-sensitization or healthy control sets, consistent with antigen-driven responses.

The sample's time point label, decoded: patch test 2, 6 weeks after DPC sensitization. This specimen's treatment or condition label, interpreted: therapeutic diphenylcyclopropenone sensitization with weekly scalp DPC. At each patch-test visit, blood was drawn before the patch test was applied. Patients were considered eligible if aged 18 to 70, diagnosed with alopecia and deemed suitable for DPC therapy, and patients were excluded if pregnant. Unfractionated whole blood was collected in Tempus Blood RNA tubes, and total RNA was extracted from that blood. The chain is assembled from TRBV20-1 and TRBJ2-3; the best D guess is TRBD1, with 6 bases matching. Specimen: whole blood, collected in connection with sensitization to the hapten diphenylcyclopropenone (DPC). This clonotype was sampled from a woman between 40 and 50 years old with alopecia areata. Some clones in this sample may be carry-over from other donors' samples. The CDR3 protein: CSAIDRLDSSDTQYF. The sequenced DNA: TGCAGTGCTATAGACAGGCTGGACTCGTCGGATACGCAGTATTTT.